The T cell receptor (beta chain) under discussion was sequenced for a study of blood T cell repertoires in COVID-19. The overall study: Spain, Italy and the United States supplied samples that represented acute and convalescent COVID-19. T cells, B-cell-depleted T cells, or PBMCs supplied cDNA or gDNA.

Germline CDR1 reads DFQATT; CDR2 reads SNEGSKA (reference sequence). Trimming stripped 6 bases from V and 6 bases from J, with 8 bases between. The CDR3 runs to 10 residues. Authors' processing steps: Cell counts per sample came from amplifying reference gene primers. Profiling relied on immunoSEQ multiplex PCR, and the TCRdb table lists in-frame clones only, not all of them. The V and J calls and clone size are taken from that table; D and trimming were inferred from the DNA. Here the sample spans about 110,000 clones, roughly 82% being singletons. Sequencing was carried out using peripheral blood. The origin of this receptor is a woman in her sixties with acute or convalescent COVID-19. V gene TRBV20-1 combines with J gene TRBJ1-2, with D maybe TRBD1 (6 bases). DNA of the CDR3: TGCAGTGCAAGGACAGATGGCTACACCTTC. Amino acid sequence: CSARTDGYTF.